This T cell receptor (beta chain) originates from a study of beta chain features in type 1 diabetes. Background on the study: Patient and healthy donor groups were alike in age, gender and cell yields. The study examined around 98,000,000 sorted cells across all samples.

Notes on the study in general: Still unanswered here is whether HLA type influences TCRB rearrangement.

This clone was counted many times. The antigen is unknown. CDR3 length equals 15 residues. V shed 1 base and J 5 bases; nucleotides not matched to a gene: 3. CDR1 is SGHDT, CDR2 YYEEEE, per germline. Isolated RNA was reverse transcribed in full, so expressed TCRB transcripts were sequenced. The method was immunoSEQ multiplex PCR; TCRdb's version includes in-frame clones alone and lacks a portion of them. The sample has about 150,000 clones, 7.5% to 10% seen once; the top ten hold 0.5% to 0.65%. The sequence was collected from a young man in good health. The chain links TRBV5-6 to TRBJ2-4; TRBD1 agrees at 10 bases. Sequenced material: central memory CD4+ T cells from blood. CDR3 sequence reads: CASSLPGTGENIQYF. The CDR3 coding sequence is TGTGCCAGCAGCTTGCCGGGGACAGGGGAAAACATTCAGTACTTC.